This is a list of T cell receptor beta chains from one sample in a study of neurological immune-mediated disorders. Each CDR3 protein gets one entry after TCRdb re-called the 5' RACE reads with MiXCR. The sample carries roughly 70,000 distinct CDR3 sequences, about 4.2% recorded once. The material sequenced was PBMCs. The receptors stem from a man between 25 and 39 years old with multiple sclerosis. Each CDR3 is given with its conserved first and last residue. D genes are given only for firm matches. The listing skips clone size in some rows; elsewhere it reads once, few, many or a size class.

TRBD1	few	TRBJ1-1	TRBV5-1	TGCGCCAGCAGCCCAATAGGGGGCACCATGAACACTGAAGCTTTCTTT	CASSPIGGTMNTEAFF
TRBD2	few	TRBJ2-3	TRBV6-2/TRBV6-3	TGTGCCAGCAGGCCGACTAGCAGGTGGGATACGCAGTATTTT	CASRPTSRWDTQYF
NA	few	TRBJ1-1	TRBV12-3/TRBV12-4	TGTGCCAGCAGCCCCTCGGCCGGGGAAGCTTTCTTT	CASSPSAGEAFF
NA	many	TRBJ2-5	TRBV9	TGTGCCAGCAGCGTAGGAGCCAGCACCTTCCAAGAGACCCAGTACTTC	CASSVGASTFQETQYF
TRBD1	many	TRBJ2-5	TRBV29-1	TGCAGCGGACAGGGCGAGGACCTCAGGGAGACCCAGTACTTC	CSGQGEDLRETQYF
NA	many	TRBJ2-2	TRBV5-4	TGTGCCAGCAGTCGGGGTCTGGCCGGGGAGCTGTTTTTT	CASSRGLAGELFF
TRBD1	few	TRBJ1-6	TRBV7-9	TGTGCCAGCACAGGGGGCAGTGGATATAATTCACCCCTCCACTTT	CASTGGSGYNSPLHF
TRBD1	many	TRBJ2-6	TRBV12-3/TRBV12-4	TGTGCCAGCAGTCACGACAGGGGGCTCGGGGCCAACGTCCTGACTTTC	CASSHDRGLGANVLTF
TRBD1	many	TRBJ2-7	TRBV12-3/TRBV12-4	TGTGCCAGCAGTTTCCAGGGACAGGGGAACGAGCAGTACTTC	CASSFQGQGNEQYF
NA	many	TRBJ2-3	TRBV7-9	TGTGCCAGCAGCACCGTTCGGGGGCCCCAATTAAGCACAGATACGCAGTATTTT	CASSTVRGPQLSTDTQYF
TRBD1	many	TRBJ1-1	TRBV7-9	TGTGCCAGCAGCGCTTACAGGGGGCGTGACACTGAAGCTTTCTTT	CASSAYRGRDTEAFF
TRBD1	many	TRBJ1-1	TRBV6-5	TGTGCCAGCAGTCAGACAGGGGTGGTGTTCACTGAAGCTTTCTTT	CASSQTGVVFTEAFF
TRBD2	many	TRBJ2-3	TRBV5-1	TGCGCCAGCAGCTCGGGGGACTACGGCACAGATACGCAGTATTTT	CASSSGDYGTDTQYF
NA	few	TRBJ1-5	TRBV7-2	TGTGCCAGCAGCCGAGTAAGCAATCAGCCCCAGCATTTT	CASSRVSNQPQHF
TRBD1	NA	TRBJ2-2	TRBV7-2	TGTGCCAGCAGCAAATCCGGGACAGGGAACACCGGGGAGCTGTTTTTT	CASSKSGTGNTGELFF
TRBD1	many	TRBJ1-6	TRBV7-2	TGTGCCAGCAGCCCCGGGACAGCTAATTCACCCCTCCACTTT	CASSPGTANSPLHF
NA	many	TRBJ1-2	TRBV20-1	TGCAGTGCTAGAGTGCCGGGGGTGGTTGGCTACACCTTC	CSARVPGVVGYTF
NA	many	TRBJ2-7	TRBV5-1	TGCGCCAGCAGCTTGCCGTTCTCCTACGAGCAGTACTTC	CASSLPFSYEQYF
NA	few	TRBJ2-5	TRBV24-1	TGTGCCACCAGTGCCGGGGACGAGACCCAGTACTTC	CATSAGDETQYF
NA	many	TRBJ1-1	TRBV7-9	TGTGCCAGCAGCTCAACCATGCGAACAGTGAACACTGAAGCTTTCTTT	CASSSTMRTVNTEAFF
NA	many	TRBJ2-4	TRBV3-1	TGTGCCAGCAGCCAAGATTGGGCAGGGGAGGCCAAAAACATTCAGTACTTC	CASSQDWAGEAKNIQYF
NA	many	TRBJ1-1	TRBV5-6	TGTGCCAGCAGCGACAGGTCCCTTCGCTATGCTTTCTTT	CASSDRSLRYAFF
NA	many	TRBJ1-2	TRBV6-1	TGTGCCAGCAGGCACGGAATCTATGGCTACACCTTC	CASRHGIYGYTF
NA	NA	TRBJ2-1	TRBV4-3	TGCGCTAGCAGCCAAGATTCAGACTACTCCTACAATGAGCAGTTCTTC	CASSQDSDYSYNEQFF
NA	many	TRBJ2-1	TRBV6-2/TRBV6-3	TGTGCCAGCGTAAAAAATACCGACAATGAGCAGTTCTTC	CASVKNTDNEQFF
TRBD1	many	TRBJ1-4	TRBV20-1	TGCAGTGCTCAGAACGACAGGGAAGGTGAAAAACTGTTTTTT	CSAQNDREGEKLFF
NA	NA	TRBJ2-3	TRBV11-2	TGTGCCAGCAGAACAGCAGATACGCAGTATTTT	CASRTADTQYF
TRBD2	many	TRBJ2-7	TRBV27	TGTGCCAGCAGTTCTCCGGGACTAGGAAGCGAGCAGTACTTC	CASSSPGLGSEQYF
NA	NA	TRBJ2-5	TRBV12-3/TRBV12-4	TGTGCCAGCACCGACGGGGGGCCTAAAGAGACCCAGTACTTC	CASTDGGPKETQYF
NA	many	TRBJ2-1	TRBV7-2	TGTGCCAGCTGGGCGGGTACCGTCGAGCAGTTCTTC	CASWAGTVEQFF
NA	many	TRBJ1-5	TRBV10-3	TGTGCCATCAGTGAGTATAGCAATCAGCCCCAGCATTTT	CAISEYSNQPQHF
NA	many	TRBJ1-5	TRBV20-1	TGCAGTGCTAGAGATTCGGGGGACATATATCAGCCCCAGCATTTT	CSARDSGDIYQPQHF
TRBD1	many	TRBJ1-1	TRBV4-1	TGCGCCAGCAGCCGCCTAAGGACAGGAGTGTCCACTGAAGCTTTCTTT	CASSRLRTGVSTEAFF
NA	many	TRBJ2-3	TRBV20-1	TGCAGTGGCTGGCCTAGCGGCACAGATACGCAGTATTTT	CSGWPSGTDTQYF
NA	many	TRBJ1-1	TRBV12-3/TRBV12-4	TGTGCCAGCAGTCCCCGGACTAGGACTGAAGCTTTCTTT	CASSPRTRTEAFF
NA	NA	TRBJ1-1	TRBV19	TGTGCCAGTAGTCCGGGGGTGAACACTGAAGCTTTCTTT	CASSPGVNTEAFF
NA	many	TRBJ2-1	TRBV7-2	TGTGCCAGCAGCAACTTGAGAGTTGGTGAGCAGTTCTTC	CASSNLRVGEQFF
NA	many	TRBJ2-7	TRBV20-1	TGCAGTGCTAGGACAGCTAAGCCCTACGAGCAGTACTTC	CSARTAKPYEQYF
TRBD2	few	TRBJ2-3	TRBV5-1	TGCGCCAGCAGCTCTCTAGCGGAAGAACTCACAGATACGCAGTATTTT	CASSSLAEELTDTQYF
NA	many	TRBJ1-1	TRBV3-1	TGTGCCAGCAGCCGCTTTGGGGCTGAAGCTTTCTTT	CASSRFGAEAFF
NA	NA	TRBJ1-1	TRBV29-1	TGCAGCGTTGAGTTTTTTTTGCAAAAGAACACTGAAGCTTTCTTT	CSVEFFLQKNTEAFF
NA	many	TRBJ2-7	TRBV4-2	TGTGCCAGCAGCCAAGAATTGGTCGACGAGCAGTACTTC	CASSQELVDEQYF